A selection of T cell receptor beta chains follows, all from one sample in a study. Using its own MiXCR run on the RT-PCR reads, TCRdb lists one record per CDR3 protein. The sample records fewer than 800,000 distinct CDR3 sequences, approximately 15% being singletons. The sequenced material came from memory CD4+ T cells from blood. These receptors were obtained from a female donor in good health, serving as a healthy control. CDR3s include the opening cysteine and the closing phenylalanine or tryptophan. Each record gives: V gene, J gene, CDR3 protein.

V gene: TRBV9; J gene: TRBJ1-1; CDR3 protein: CASSVGGSTILNTEAFF
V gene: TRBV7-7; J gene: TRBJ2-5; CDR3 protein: CASSLQGVKETQYF
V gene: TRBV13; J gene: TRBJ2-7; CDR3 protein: CASSLVGGVDSHEQYF
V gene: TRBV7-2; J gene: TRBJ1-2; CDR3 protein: CASSPQGVNYGYTF
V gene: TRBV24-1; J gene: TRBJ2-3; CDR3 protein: CAIGTSGSVTDTQYF
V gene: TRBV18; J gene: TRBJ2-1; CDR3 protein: CASSPGLADNEQFF
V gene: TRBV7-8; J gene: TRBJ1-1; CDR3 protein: CASSSHRDSSEAFF
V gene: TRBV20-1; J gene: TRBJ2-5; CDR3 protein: CSALPGQGSGETQYF
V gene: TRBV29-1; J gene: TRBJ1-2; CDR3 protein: CSVDDGVTYGYTF
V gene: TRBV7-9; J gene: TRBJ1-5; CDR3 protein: CASSSSFVETNSNQPQHF
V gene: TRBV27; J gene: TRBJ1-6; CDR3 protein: CASSYPGPNSPLHF
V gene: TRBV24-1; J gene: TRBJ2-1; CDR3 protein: CATSDPRTQQQFF
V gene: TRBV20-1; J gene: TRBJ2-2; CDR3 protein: CSARPYEQGAAGELFF